These 13 T cell receptor beta chains were sequenced from one sample in a study of OX40 agonist ivuxolimab in advanced cancers. The method was immunoSEQ multiplex PCR; TCRdb's version includes in-frame clones alone and lacks a portion of them. The profile shows tens of thousands of clones, 75% to 85% of them singletons. The sample in question was CD4+ or CD8+ T cells sorted from blood, obtained in a trial of the OX40 agonist ivuxolimab. These receptors were collected from an adult with an advanced solid tumor such as melanoma, head and neck, liver or kidney cancer.

This chain uses TRBV10-2 with TRBJ1-4; D gene uncertain. Trimming shortened V by 3 bases and J by 8 bases, and 4 bases separated the two germline ends. The CDR3 totals 11 residues. The germline V gene encodes CDR1 WSHSY and CDR2 SAAADI. For the CDR3, the DNA is TGCGCCAGCAGTGAAGGAGAAAAACTGTTTTTT. Amino acid sequence: CASSEGEKLFF.

By share, this clone ranks as large. The gene calls are TRBV6-5 and TRBJ1-6, with TRBD1 as a possible D gene (6 bases). CDR1 and CDR2 from the germline V gene are MNHEY and SVGAGI. Trimming cost V 5 bases and J 6 bases, with 11 bases left between them. The CDR3 spans 14 residues. The CDR3 region has the DNA TGTGCCAGCAGTACAGGGTATGCTAATTCACCCCTCCACTTT. Amino acids: CASSTGYANSPLHF.

The chain links TRBV6-6 to TRBJ2-7; D is undetermined. This CDR3 has 14 amino acids. With 0 bases removed from V and 1 base from J, the gap between germline ends came to 7 bases. CDR1 is MNHNY, CDR2 SVGAGI, per germline (reference sequence). CDR3: CASSYSDTSYEQYF. Here the CDR3 DNA reads TGTGCCAGCAGTTACTCTGACACTTCCTACGAGCAGTACTTC.

This chain links TRBV7-9 with TRBJ2-7; D call uncertain. The CDR3 sequence is 12 residues long. Germline loops: CDR1 SEHNR, CDR2 FQNEAQ (reference sequence). The V gene lost 2 bases and the J gene lost 6 bases, with 8 bases spanning the gap. The CDR3 here is CASSLLAAEQYF. The CDR3 nucleotides are TGTGCCAGCAGCTTATTGGCAGCCGAGCAGTACTTC.

This chain uses TRBV19 with TRBJ1-5, with a weak D call TRBD1 (6 bases). CDR3 length equals 18 residues. Trimming removed 3 bases at V and 3 bases at J, with 21 bases between. Germline V lookup: CDR1 LNHDA, CDR2 SQIVND (reference sequence). The CDR3 loop is CASSIPPPLDRNNQPQHF. The CDR3 nucleotides are TGTGCCAGTAGTATCCCCCCACCCCTAGACAGGAACAATCAGCCCCAGCATTTT.

CDR3 in amino acids: CASSQDNRVPRSMGYTF. The CDR3 nucleotides are TGCGCCAGCAGCCAAGACAACAGGGTTCCCCGTTCGATGGGCTACACCTTC. This rearrangement joins TRBV4-1 to TRBJ1-2, with a tentative D call TRBD1 (6 bases). There are 17 residues in the CDR3. V lost 0 bases and J lost 8, with 22 bases in between. Germline CDR1 reads MGHRA; CDR2 reads YSYEKL.

Comments on this clone: Other nucleotide sequences from this sample produce the same CDR3. The CDR3 region is CASSQEGGYGYTF. The CDR3 region has the DNA TGCGCCAGCAGCCAAGAAGGGGGCTATGGCTACACCTTC. This chain joins TRBV4-3 and TRBJ1-2, with a tentative D call TRBD1 (6 bases). Trimming took off 0 bases at V and 4 bases at J, with 6 bases between the two ends. The CDR3 extends over 13 amino acids. Germline V gives CDR1 LGHNA, CDR2 YSLEER.

This sequence joins TRBV12-5 and TRBJ1-2, with D unresolved. Germline CDR1 reads LGHNT; CDR2 reads FRNRAP. This CDR3 is built from 14 residues. V lost 5 bases and J lost 5, with 15 bases in between. The CDR3 sequence is CASGPRAGDYGYTF. CDR3 DNA: TGTGCTAGTGGTCCTCGAGCAGGAGATTATGGCTACACCTTC.

This clone was found a few times. The chain couples TRBV19 to TRBJ1-1, with D unclear. The length of the CDR3 is 12 residues. The germline V and J ends were trimmed by 9 bases and 6 bases, with 14 bases remaining between them. CDR1 is LNHDA, CDR2 SQIVND, per germline (reference sequence). The CDR3 is CASDKQVAEAFF. DNA for the CDR3: TGTGCCAGCGACAAGCAAGTCGCTGAAGCTTTCTTT.

The rearrangement uses TRBV4-1 and TRBJ1-5; 9 bases line up with TRBD1. This CDR3 has 16 amino acids. Trimming took 3 bases from V and 9 from J; bases not matched to a gene: 12. Germline CDR1 and CDR2: MGHRA and YSYEKL. The CDR3 bases are TGCGCCAGCAGCCATACATTAGACAGGGGGGCTCGGCCCCAGCATTTT. This codes for CASSHTLDRGARPQHF.

This clone was counted only a few times. The genes are TRBV7-6 and TRBJ1-5, with D tentatively TRBD1 (6 bases). This CDR3 has 15 residues. The V gene's germline CDR1 is SGHVS and CDR2 FNYEAQ. The germline V and J ends were trimmed by 1 base and 3 bases, with 10 bases remaining between them. The CDR3 sequence: CASSLGRGANQPQHF. In nucleotides, the CDR3 is TGTGCCAGCAGCTTAGGGCGGGGGGCCAATCAGCCCCAGCATTTT. The variable domain in full, completed from reference TRBV7-6 and TRBJ1-5, reads GAGVSQSPRYKVTKRGQDVALRCDPISGHVSLYWYRQALGQGPEFLTYFNYEAQQDKSGLPNDRFSAERPEGSISTLTIQRTEQRDSAMYRCASSLGRGANQPQHFGDGTRLSIL.

This sequence joins TRBV7-8 and TRBJ1-1; tentative D call: TRBD1 (6 bases). This CDR3 contains 14 residues. Germline values: CDR1 SGHVS, CDR2 FQNEAQ. The V and J ends lost 6 bases and 2 bases respectively, with 13 bases between them. CDR3 in amino acids: CASSSQGLNTEAFF. CDR3 bases: TGTGCCAGCAGTTCGCAGGGGCTTAACACTGAAGCTTTCTTT.

The J gene is TRBJ1-1, the V gene TRBV5-8; D remains unclear. V lost 7 bases, J lost 8 bases, and 12 bases lay in between. This CDR3 region has 11 residues. Germline V gene data show CDR1 as SGHTS and CDR2 as YDEGEE. This CDR3 reads CASFAGGEAFF. CDR3 nucleotides: TGTGCCAGCTTTGCGGGAGGGGAAGCTTTCTTT.